This TCR beta chain was sequenced during a study of blood T cell repertoires in COVID-19. Across the study: Sites across the United States, Italy and Spain contributed samples from acute and convalescent COVID-19.

In the original analysis: Reference gene primer amplification yielded estimated nucleated cell counts. TCRdb's table, derived via immunoSEQ multiplex PCR, lists solely in-frame clones and lacks some. That table is the source of V, J and clone size, and D and trimming were worked out from the DNA. The sample yields 150,000 to 200,000 clones, about four fifths seen once. This clone was seen repeatedly, ten times or more. Germline V gives CDR1 SGHRS, CDR2 YFSETQ. The CDR3 consists of 16 residues. V lost 0 bases, J lost 1 base, and 10 bases lay in between. Sequences were obtained from peripheral blood. The chain combines TRBV5-1 with TRBJ2-2; D might be TRBD1 (5 bases). The receptor was isolated from a man in his sixties or seventies with active or convalescent COVID-19. The CDR3 DNA sequence: TGCGCCAGCAGCTTGGACAGGTCAAGGAACACCGGGGAGCTGTTTTTT. As protein: CASSLDRSRNTGELFF. The full variable domain, completed using reference TRBV5-1 and TRBJ2-2, is KAGVTQTPRYLIKTRGQQVTLSCSPISGHRSVSWYQQTPGQGLQFLFEYFSETQRNKGNFPGRFSGRQFSNSRSEMNVSTLELGDSALYLCASSLDRSRNTGELFFGEGSRLTVL.